The source of this TCR beta chain is a study of blood T cell repertoires in COVID-19. Original analysis: Quantification of nucleated cells was approximated via reference gene primer amplification. Only in-frame clones appear in the TCRdb table, and some are missing; sequencing was by immunoSEQ multiplex PCR. The V and J calls and clone size were taken over from that table, and D and trimming were inferred from the DNA. The sample has tens of thousands of clones; about 88% are singletons. This CDR3 region has 15 residues. Germline CDR1 is MGHDK and CDR2 is SYGVNS. Unmatched junction bases numbered 7, after V lost 6 bases and J lost 5 bases.

This receptor was identified in a man between 65 and 79 years old with active COVID-19. Sequencing was performed on peripheral blood. V is TRBV25-1 and J is TRBJ1-6; the match to TRBD1 covers 7 bases. This chain's CDR3 is CASSRGSQNNSPLHF. The CDR3, as DNA: TGTGCCAGCAGCAGGGGGTCCCAGAATAATTCACCCCTCCACTTT.